Sequencing of this T cell receptor beta chain was carried out in a study of cytomegalovirus exposure and HLA in healthy donors. Across the whole study: The early release's HLA-typed donors yielded 78 million or so unique TCRs.

PCR amplification relied on 60 Vbeta primers (plus 13 Jbeta primers). Profiled with immunoSEQ multiplex PCR; TCRdb holds only in-frame clones, not every one. This repertoire includes roughly 55,000 clones. About this clone itself: Its antigen is currently unknown.

This CDR3 is 16 amino acids long. V trimming: 1 base; J trimming: 5 bases; junction bases outside the gene matches: 5. CDR1 and CDR2 (germline): LNHNV, YYDKDF (reference sequence). The study, taken as a whole, reports: Through in vitro validation, three CMV-associated chains were shown to be specific for CMV antigens.

The sample taken for sequencing was PBMCs. This sequence originates from a man in his fifties in good health and CMV-seropositive. This chain connects TRBV15 to TRBJ2-1, with 10 nucleotides matching TRBD2. CDR3 amino acids: CATSRAQLAGDNEQFF. CDR3 in DNA: TGTGCCACCAGCAGAGCCCAGCTAGCGGGGGACAATGAGCAGTTCTTC.